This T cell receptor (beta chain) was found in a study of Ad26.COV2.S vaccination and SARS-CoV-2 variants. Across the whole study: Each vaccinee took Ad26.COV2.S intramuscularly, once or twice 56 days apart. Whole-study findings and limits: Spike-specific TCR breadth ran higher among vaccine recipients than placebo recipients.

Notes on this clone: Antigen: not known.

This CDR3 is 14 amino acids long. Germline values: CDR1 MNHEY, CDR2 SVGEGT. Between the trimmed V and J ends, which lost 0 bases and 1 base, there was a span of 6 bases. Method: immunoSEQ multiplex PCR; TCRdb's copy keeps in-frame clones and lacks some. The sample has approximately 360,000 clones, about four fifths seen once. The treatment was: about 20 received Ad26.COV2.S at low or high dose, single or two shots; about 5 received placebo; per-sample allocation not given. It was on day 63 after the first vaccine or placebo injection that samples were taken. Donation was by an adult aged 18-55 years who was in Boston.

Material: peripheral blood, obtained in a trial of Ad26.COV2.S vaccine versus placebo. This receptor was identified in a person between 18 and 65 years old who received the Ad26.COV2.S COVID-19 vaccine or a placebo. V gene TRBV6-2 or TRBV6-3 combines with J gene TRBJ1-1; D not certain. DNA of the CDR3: TGTGCCAGCAGTTACTCGAGATGGAACACTGAAGCTTTCTTT. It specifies CASSYSRWNTEAFF.